A single sample is the source of the 5 T cell receptor beta chains below, sequenced in a study of blood T cell repertoires in COVID-19. Profiling relied on immunoSEQ multiplex PCR, and the TCRdb table lists in-frame clones only, not all of them. The data show 120,000 to 150,000 clones, with 80% to 90% seen just once and 0.95% held by the top ten. Sequencing was performed on peripheral blood. The source is a woman in her forties or fifties with acute or convalescent COVID-19.

V gene TRBV12-3 or TRBV12-4 combines with J gene TRBJ1-1, with TRBD1 matching over 8 bases. J was trimmed by 4 bases and V by 5 bases; bases with no gene match: 3. The CDR3 runs to 13 residues. CDR3 region: CASSPTGVTEAFF. The DNA of the CDR3 is TGTGCCAGCAGTCCGACAGGGGTCACTGAAGCTTTCTTT.

The CDR3 coding sequence is TGTGCCAGCAGTTACTCGAGAGGCTCAGATACGCAGTATTTT. This sequence encodes CASSYSRGSDTQYF. This rearrangement joins TRBV6-5 to TRBJ2-3, with D unresolved. Germline-derived CDR1 and CDR2 are MNHEY and SVGAGI. Trimming removed 0 bases from V and 4 bases from J, with 8 bases in between. The CDR3 has 14 residues.

V usage is TRBV9 and J usage is TRBJ1-1; the D gene is possibly TRBD1 (5 bases). The CDR3 spans 14 residues. V lost 2 bases, J lost 12 bases, and 20 bases lay in between. Germline V gene sequence: CDR1 SGDLS, CDR2 YYNGEE. The CDR3 bases are TGTGCCAGCAGCGTCACGGGACTCCCTGGGGAAACTTTCTTT. Translated, it gives CASSVTGLPGETFF.

This CDR3 is CASSYGLSSYEQYF. CDR3 bases: TGCGCCAGCAGTTACGGACTCAGCTCCTACGAGCAGTACTTC. The chain combines TRBV5-1 with TRBJ2-7; TRBD2 might be the D (5 bases). Trimming took 5 bases from V and 0 from J, leaving 12 bases between them. The CDR3 runs to 14 residues. In germline, CDR1 is SGHRS, CDR2 YFSETQ.

This clone has only a few counts. V is TRBV12-3 or TRBV12-4 and J is TRBJ1-1; D is perhaps TRBD1 (5 bases). The V gene lost 3 bases and the J gene lost 3 bases, with 8 bases spanning the gap. The CDR3 spans 13 residues. DNA of the CDR3: TGTGCCAGCAGTTTCGGGGGACACACTGAAGCTTTCTTT. Residues: CASSFGGHTEAFF.